Below are 7 T cell receptor beta chains sequenced from a single sample in a study of blood T cell repertoires in COVID-19. Measured with immunoSEQ multiplex PCR; TCRdb has only the in-frame clones, and not every one. Here the sample spans 200,000 or so clones, 88% being singletons. Sequencing used PBMCs or T cells enriched from blood (not recorded which). Source of these receptors: a woman aged 25 to 39 who had recovered from COVID-19.

In its sample, this clone was seen a few times. The gene calls are TRBV6-5 and TRBJ1-1; 8 bases map to TRBD1. The germline CDR1 and CDR2 sequences are MNHEY and SVGAGI. Trimming at V came to 7 bases and at J to 6 bases, leaving 1 base not matched to a gene. CDR3 length: 11 residues. CDR3 residues: CASKQGAEAFF. CDR3 nucleotide sequence: TGTGCCAGCAAACAGGGGGCTGAAGCTTTCTTT.

This sequence joins TRBV29-1 and TRBJ2-5, with 8 bases that match TRBD2. V lost 2 bases and J lost 2; bases outside the gene matches: 4. CDR3 size: 14 residues. Per the germline V gene, CDR1 is SQVTM and CDR2 is ANQGSEA. The CDR3 DNA reads TGCAGCGTTGAAATAGCGGGGAAACAAGAGACCCAGTACTTC. This codes for CSVEIAGKQETQYF.

The chain uses TRBV6-2 or TRBV6-3 and TRBJ2-1, with TRBD1 matching over 12 bases. The CDR3 runs to 17 residues. Germline V CDR1 and CDR2: MNHEY, SVGEGT. V lost 5 bases to trimming and J lost 8 bases; unmatched junction nucleotides: 13. The CDR3 reads CASSPVPGTGGRDEQFF. Written as DNA, the CDR3 is TGTGCCAGCAGTCCGGTACCCGGGACAGGGGGCCGTGATGAGCAGTTCTTC.

This chain joins TRBV6-2 or TRBV6-3 and TRBJ1-1, with TRBD1 matching 8 bases. The germline CDR1 and CDR2 sequences are MNHEY and SVGEGT. Trimming took 5 bases from V and 7 from J; bases not matched to a gene: 12. The CDR3 consists of 15 residues. The CDR3 is CASSPRDRPWDEAFF. The CDR3 nucleotides read TGTGCCAGCAGTCCCCGGGACAGGCCCTGGGATGAAGCTTTCTTT.

In this sample, this clone turned up a few times. This chain connects TRBV2 to TRBJ1-5; 10 positions match TRBD1. Germline trimming cut 6 bases from V and 6 bases from J; bases unmatched to any gene: 5. Germline CDR1 SNHLY, CDR2 FYNNEI. CDR3 length equals 14 residues. CDR3: CASSGTGVSQPQHF. The CDR3 bases are TGTGCCAGCAGCGGGACAGGGGTTAGTCAGCCCCAGCATTTT. The full variable domain, its missing parts supplied by reference TRBV2 and TRBJ1-5, is EPEVTQTPSHQVTQMGQEVILRCVPISNHLYFYWYRQILGQKVEFLVSFYNNEISEKSEIFDDQFSVERPDGSNFTLKIRSTKLEDSAMYFCASSGTGVSQPQHFGDGTRLSIL.

This clone is a singleton in its sample. The chain employs TRBV5-6 and TRBJ1-2; tentatively, D is TRBD1 (5 bases). The CDR3 length is 16 residues. Germline V gives CDR1 SGHDT, CDR2 YYEEEE. Trimming shortened V by 0 bases and J by 0 bases, and 12 bases separated the two germline ends. CDR3 in DNA: TGTGCCAGCAGCTTGGATGCCAGGGTCACTAACTATGGCTACACCTTC. It encodes CASSLDARVTNYGYTF. The whole variable domain, remainder taken from reference TRBV5-6 and TRBJ1-2, is DAGVTQSPTHLIKTRGQQVTLRCSPKSGHDTVSWYQQALGQGPQFIFQYYEEEERQRGNFPDRFSGHQFPNYSSELNVNALLLGDSALYLCASSLDARVTNYGYTFGSGTRLTVV.

This clone was recorded once. The chain couples TRBV4-3 to TRBJ2-2, with D possibly matching TRBD2 (5 bases). The germline V gene has CDR1 LGHNA and CDR2 YSLEER. The CDR3 length is 13 residues. V lost 2 bases and J lost 6, with 7 bases in between. CDR3 DNA sequence: TGCGCCAGCAGCCAAATGGGAGCCGGGGAGCTGTTTTTT. Residues: CASSQMGAGELFF.